This T cell receptor (beta chain) was sequenced in a study of T cells after somatic rescue of genetic block. Generated by immunoSEQ multiplex PCR, the TCRdb table keeps only in-frame clones and is missing some. The repertoire includes about 88,000 clones, approximately 90% of them detected once, and around 1.6% sits in the top ten. Germline V gene data show CDR1 as LNHNV and CDR2 as YYDKDF (reference sequence). V lost 0 bases and J lost 2, with 15 bases in between. This CDR3 spans 17 amino acids. The chain joins TRBV15 to TRBJ2-3, with D possibly matching TRBD2 (5 bases). The source of this sequence is a woman aged 18-29 years. Material for sequencing was peripheral blood mononuclear cells (PBMCs). CDR3 DNA: TGTGCCACCAGCAGAGATAGGGCCGGCGGGCCCACAGATACGCAGTATTTT. The encoded protein is CATSRDRAGGPTDTQYF.